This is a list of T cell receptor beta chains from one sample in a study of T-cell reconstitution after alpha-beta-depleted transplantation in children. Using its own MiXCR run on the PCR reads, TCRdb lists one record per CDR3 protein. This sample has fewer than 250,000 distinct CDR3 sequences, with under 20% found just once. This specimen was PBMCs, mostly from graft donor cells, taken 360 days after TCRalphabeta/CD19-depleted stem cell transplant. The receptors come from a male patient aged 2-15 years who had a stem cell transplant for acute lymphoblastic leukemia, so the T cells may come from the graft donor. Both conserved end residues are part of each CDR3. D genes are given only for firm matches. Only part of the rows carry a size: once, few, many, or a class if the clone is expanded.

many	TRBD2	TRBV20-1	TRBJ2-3	CSASTGGPTDTQYF	TGCAGTGCCAGTACGGGGGGGCCTACAGATACGCAGTATTTT
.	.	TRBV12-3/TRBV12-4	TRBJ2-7	CASSFRDGKMAPGEQYF	TGTGCCAGCAGTTTCCGGGACGGGAAAATGGCTCCTGGCGAGCAGTACTTC
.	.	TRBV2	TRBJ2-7	CASSGPAGQYSYEQYF	TGTGCCAGCAGTGGACCAGCGGGACAGTACTCCTACGAGCAGTACTTC
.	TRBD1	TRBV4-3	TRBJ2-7	CASSQATTGPYEQYF	TGCGCCAGCAGCCAAGCGACGACAGGGCCCTACGAGCAGTACTTC
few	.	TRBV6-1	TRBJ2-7	CASRTIRSPHEQYF	TGTGCCAGCAGGACTATAAGGAGTCCCCACGAGCAGTACTTC
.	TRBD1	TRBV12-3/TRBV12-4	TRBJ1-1	CASSSDRGPTEAFF	TGTGCCAGCAGTTCGGACAGGGGCCCCACTGAAGCTTTCTTT
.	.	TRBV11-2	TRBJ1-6	CASSVQGQRNSPLHF	TGTGCCAGCAGCGTACAAGGACAGAGGAATTCACCCCTCCACTTT
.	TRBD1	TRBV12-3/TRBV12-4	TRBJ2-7	CASSLTAGGTYEQYF	TGTGCCAGCAGTTTAACGGCAGGGGGTACCTACGAGCAGTACTTC
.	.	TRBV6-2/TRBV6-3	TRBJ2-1	CASRPILRVREQFF	TGTGCCAGCCGCCCAATCCTCAGGGTCAGGGAGCAGTTCTTC
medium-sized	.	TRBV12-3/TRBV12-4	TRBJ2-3	CASSLSSPVGRDTQYF	TGTGCCAGCAGTTTATCCAGCCCTGTGGGAAGAGATACGCAGTATTTT
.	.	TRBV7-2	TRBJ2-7	CASSLAGGREQYF	TGTGCCAGCAGCTTAGCAGGGGGGCGAGAGCAGTACTTC
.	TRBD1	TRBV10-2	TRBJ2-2	CASREISQGANTGELFF	TGCGCCAGCAGAGAAATCAGCCAGGGGGCGAACACCGGGGAGCTGTTTTTT
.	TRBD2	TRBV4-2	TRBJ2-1	CASSQVLSGGAYNEQFF	TGTGCCAGCAGCCAAGTCCTGAGCGGGGGGGCCTACAATGAGCAGTTCTTC
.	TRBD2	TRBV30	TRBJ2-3	CAWSSGLAGRLPDTQYF	TGTGCCTGGAGTTCCGGACTAGCGGGAAGGTTGCCAGATACGCAGTATTTT
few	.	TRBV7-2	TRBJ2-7	CASSLAGAVDEQYF	TGTGCCAGCAGCTTAGCGGGGGCAGTGGACGAGCAGTACTTC
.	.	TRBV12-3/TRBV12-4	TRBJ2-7	CASSLSGELYSYEQYF	TGTGCCAGCAGTTTATCGGGGGAACTATACTCCTACGAGCAGTACTTC
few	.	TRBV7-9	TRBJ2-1	CAVSPVGNEQFF	TGTGCCGTCAGCCCGGTTGGCAATGAGCAGTTCTTC
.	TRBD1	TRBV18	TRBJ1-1	CASSRTGPAEAFF	TGTGCCAGCTCACGGACAGGGCCCGCTGAAGCTTTCTTT
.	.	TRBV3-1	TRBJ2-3	CASSRGLGTDTQYF	TGTGCCAGCAGCCGGGGCCTCGGCACAGATACGCAGTATTTT
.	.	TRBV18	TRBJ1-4	CASSPRRQTTNEKLFF	TGTGCCAGCTCACCCCGGCGACAGACAACTAATGAAAAACTGTTTTTT
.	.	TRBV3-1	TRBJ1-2	CASSQEGVWIPSF	TGTGCCAGCAGCCAAGAAGGGGTGTGGATCCCTTCCTTC
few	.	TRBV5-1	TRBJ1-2	CASSLDPTYGDYGYTF	TGCGCCAGCAGCTTGGACCCAACTTATGGGGACTATGGCTACACCTTC
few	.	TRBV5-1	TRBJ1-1	CASSLAGRFIYTEAFF	TGCGCCAGCAGCTTGGCGGGACGGTTTATCTACACTGAAGCTTTCTTT
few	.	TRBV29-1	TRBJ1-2	CSVQSGQEKGGYTF	TGCAGCGTCCAATCCGGACAAGAGAAAGGTGGCTACACCTTC
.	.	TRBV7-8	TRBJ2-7	CASRTRGRPYEQYF	TGTGCCAGCAGAACACGGGGGCGCCCCTACGAGCAGTACTTC
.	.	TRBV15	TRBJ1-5	CATSRDRGPRIYSNQPQHF	TGTGCCACCAGCAGAGATCGCGGCCCGCGGATCTATAGCAATCAGCCCCAGCATTTT
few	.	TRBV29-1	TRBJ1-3	CSVVPQGAGNTIYF	TGCAGCGTTGTCCCCCAGGGCGCTGGAAACACCATATATTTT
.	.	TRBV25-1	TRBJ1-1	CASSLGGETEAFF	TGTGCCAGCAGTTTGGGAGGGGAAACTGAAGCTTTCTTT
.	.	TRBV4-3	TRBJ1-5	CASSLEWGDNQPQHF	TGCGCCAGCAGCCTAGAATGGGGGGACAATCAGCCCCAGCATTTT
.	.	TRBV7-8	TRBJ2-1	CASSPGWGADNEQFF	TGTGCCAGCAGCCCAGGTTGGGGGGCGGACAATGAGCAGTTCTTC
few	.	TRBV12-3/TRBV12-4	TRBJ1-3	CASSFPLRGGNTIYF	TGTGCCAGCAGTTTCCCTTTGAGAGGGGGAAACACCATATATTTT
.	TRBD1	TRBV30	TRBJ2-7	CAWTQQGYSYEQYF	TGTGCCTGGACCCAACAGGGGTACTCCTACGAGCAGTACTTC
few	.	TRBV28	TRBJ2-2	CASSETKGRGWYSNTGELFF	TGTGCCAGCAGTGAAACTAAGGGACGGGGGTGGTACTCAAACACCGGGGAGCTGTTTTTT